This T cell receptor (beta chain) emerged from a study of T-cell memory formation after mild COVID-19. Study-wide points: Some clones that responded were present in memory (sampled pre-infection), which suggests cross-reactive memory joined. Contracting clones, day 15 to 85, had balanced CD4/CD8, and later expanders favored CD4+. Second-wave clones reaching peak frequency on day 37 lacked confirmed SARS-CoV-2 specificity. Shrinking CD4+ clones were chiefly CM and EM; CD8+ ones were chiefly EMRA.

To note about this clonotype: The target antigen is unknown.

TCRdb re-called the 5' RACE reads with MiXCR, one entry per CDR3 protein. The table includes 300,000 to 400,000 distinct CDR3 sequences, about an eighth detected once. Trimming stripped 8 bases from V and 8 bases from J, with 9 bases between. The CDR3 has 11 residues. Germline values: CDR1 LNHDA, CDR2 SQIVND (reference sequence). Specimen: PBMCs or a T cell subset sorted from them (not recorded which). The genes are TRBV19 and TRBJ1-4, with D unclear. The TCR sequence derives from a man between 18 and 29 years old who had mild COVID-19 (a few samples of this study predate the infection). Cell type and time point are not known. CDR3 DNA sequence: TGTGCCAGTGGAGTCGGGGAAAAACTGTTTTTT. It translates to CASGVGEKLFF.